This T cell receptor beta chain was recovered during a study of glioma-infiltrating T cells after dendritic cell vaccination. Overall study context: Glioblastoma patients came from Phase I and II dendritic cell vaccination trials. Dendritic cells derived from monocytes and pulsed with autologous tumor lysate formed the vaccine. Patients received three intradermal dendritic cell vaccine injections at biweekly intervals.

None of the glioblastoma patients had an isocitrate dehydrogenase mutation. This CDR3 contains 14 residues. Germline CDR1 is MNHEY and CDR2 is SVGAGI. V shed 5 bases and J shed 9 bases, with 20 bases lying between them. Produced via immunoSEQ multiplex PCR; TCRdb's table is partial and in-frame only. The repertoire consists of roughly 100,000 clones, with 85% occurring once and the leading ten covering 2.5% to 3%. The TCR was taken from a human donor with glioblastoma. The sequencing used blood, collected before dendritic cell vaccination. The chain joins TRBV6-5 to TRBJ2-7; D perhaps matches TRBD2 (5 bases). Here the CDR3 DNA reads TGTGCCAGCAGTCTTCCGGGATCCCCTACAGCGCAGTACTTC. It translates to CASSLPGSPTAQYF.